A selection of T cell receptor beta chains follows, all from one sample in a study of blood T cell repertoires in COVID-19. Clones were read by immunoSEQ multiplex PCR, and TCRdb kept only the in-frame ones, dropping some. The sample shows about 410,000 clones, approximately 91% of them seen only once. The sequenced material came from peripheral blood. These TCRs come from a woman aged 40 to 50 with COVID-19, enrolled during active disease. The CDR3 runs from the conserved cysteine through the conserved F or W.

v_gene,j_gene,CDR3aa
TRBV7-9,TRBJ1-5,CASSRGTDNQPQHF
TRBV29-1,TRBJ2-1,CSVFFSGKGNYNEQFF
TRBV5-4,TRBJ2-7,CASSQRTSGTYEQYF
TRBV5-1,TRBJ1-1,CASSQDIVNTEAFF
TRBV4-3,TRBJ2-3,CASSRAREGQSAQYF
TRBV2,TRBJ1-1,CASSETRVSGTEAFF
TRBV2,TRBJ2-7,CATRDRGYEQYF
TRBV7-9,TRBJ2-3,CASSLGRGTDTQYF
TRBV18,TRBJ2-6,CASSPTGANVLTF
TRBV6-2/TRBV6-3,TRBJ2-7,CASSLEVYEQYF
TRBV7-9,TRBJ2-1,CASSLALTGVNEQFF
TRBV29-1,TRBJ2-7,CSVRQGTYEQYF
TRBV21-1,TRBJ1-1,CASSKNPDRGRTEAFF
TRBV6-6,TRBJ1-6,CASSRGGSGTGGWSPLHF
TRBV5-1,TRBJ2-2,CARKTQGNTGELFF
TRBV25-1,TRBJ2-1,CASSEASGGFYNEQFF
TRBV10-3,TRBJ2-4,CAISESAQNIQYF
TRBV19,TRBJ2-1,CASSISHYYNEQFF
TRBV11-2,TRBJ1-6,CASSLTDRGEHSPLHF
TRBV2,TRBJ1-6,CASGGADPSNSPLHF
TRBV7-3,TRBJ1-1,CASSLQGSDTEAFF
TRBV5-6,TRBJ1-2,CASSRRQPGGYTF
TRBV2,TRBJ1-1,CASSEQTVNTEAFF
TRBV19,TRBJ1-2,CATRVGTSEINYGYTF
TRBV5-4,TRBJ1-5,CASSSGTGVNQPQHF
TRBV5-1,TRBJ2-1,CASRSPLTGSVSYNEQFF
TRBV27,TRBJ2-5,CASSDMDRGSEETQYF
TRBV19,TRBJ1-1,CASSSLRGTEAFF
TRBV5-4,TRBJ2-7,CASSLGQGVRSYEQYF
TRBV19,TRBJ1-1,CASSISGGNTEAFF
TRBV12-3/TRBV12-4,TRBJ1-1,CASRSMGGTEAFF
TRBV7-2,TRBJ2-2,CASSSREYGGELFF
TRBV7-9,TRBJ2-2,CASTKGQLTGELFF
TRBV6-6,TRBJ1-4,CASSRPGQANEKLFF
TRBV30,TRBJ1-3,CAWSEGALASGNTIYF
TRBV14,TRBJ1-5,CASSQYVGPGNQPQHF
TRBV27,TRBJ1-1,CASSLGPTGMPYLNTEAFF
TRBV6-5,TRBJ2-5,CASTSRAEETQYF
TRBV19,TRBJ1-2,CASSKERGASSNYGYTF
TRBV28,TRBJ2-7,CASSSPPSYEQYF
TRBV27,TRBJ1-5,CASSWDIRNQPQHF
TRBV28,TRBJ1-6,CASLSPPMNSPLHF
TRBV6-5,TRBJ1-5,CASSYLGTGEGKPQHF
TRBV29-1,TRBJ2-7,CSVEFQDAGYEQYF
TRBV9,TRBJ1-1,CASSDTGDTEAFF
TRBV3-1/TRBV3-2,TRBJ1-2,CASSQLPSANYGYTF
TRBV4-2,TRBJ1-2,CASSQDLRGSDFAGYTF
TRBV7-2,TRBJ1-6,CASSGTGTDNSPLHF
TRBV9,TRBJ2-1,CASSVVGASSYNEQFF
TRBV19,TRBJ1-1,CASSPDPLTEAFF
TRBV15,TRBJ2-3,CATSRDPFSGGADTQYF
TRBV6-2/TRBV6-3,TRBJ1-2,CASSYTETGGLYGYTF
TRBV15,TRBJ1-3,CATSSWGAGNTIYF
TRBV19,TRBJ1-5,CASSTTGHSNQPQHF
TRBV5-1,TRBJ2-2,CASSPPTPGSGGELFF
TRBV5-1,TRBJ1-1,CASKPRGGNTEAFF
TRBV20-1,TRBJ1-1,CSALEAFF
TRBV14,TRBJ2-7,CASSSTGTQYF
TRBV7-9,TRBJ2-1,CASSFLTGGPDYNEQFF